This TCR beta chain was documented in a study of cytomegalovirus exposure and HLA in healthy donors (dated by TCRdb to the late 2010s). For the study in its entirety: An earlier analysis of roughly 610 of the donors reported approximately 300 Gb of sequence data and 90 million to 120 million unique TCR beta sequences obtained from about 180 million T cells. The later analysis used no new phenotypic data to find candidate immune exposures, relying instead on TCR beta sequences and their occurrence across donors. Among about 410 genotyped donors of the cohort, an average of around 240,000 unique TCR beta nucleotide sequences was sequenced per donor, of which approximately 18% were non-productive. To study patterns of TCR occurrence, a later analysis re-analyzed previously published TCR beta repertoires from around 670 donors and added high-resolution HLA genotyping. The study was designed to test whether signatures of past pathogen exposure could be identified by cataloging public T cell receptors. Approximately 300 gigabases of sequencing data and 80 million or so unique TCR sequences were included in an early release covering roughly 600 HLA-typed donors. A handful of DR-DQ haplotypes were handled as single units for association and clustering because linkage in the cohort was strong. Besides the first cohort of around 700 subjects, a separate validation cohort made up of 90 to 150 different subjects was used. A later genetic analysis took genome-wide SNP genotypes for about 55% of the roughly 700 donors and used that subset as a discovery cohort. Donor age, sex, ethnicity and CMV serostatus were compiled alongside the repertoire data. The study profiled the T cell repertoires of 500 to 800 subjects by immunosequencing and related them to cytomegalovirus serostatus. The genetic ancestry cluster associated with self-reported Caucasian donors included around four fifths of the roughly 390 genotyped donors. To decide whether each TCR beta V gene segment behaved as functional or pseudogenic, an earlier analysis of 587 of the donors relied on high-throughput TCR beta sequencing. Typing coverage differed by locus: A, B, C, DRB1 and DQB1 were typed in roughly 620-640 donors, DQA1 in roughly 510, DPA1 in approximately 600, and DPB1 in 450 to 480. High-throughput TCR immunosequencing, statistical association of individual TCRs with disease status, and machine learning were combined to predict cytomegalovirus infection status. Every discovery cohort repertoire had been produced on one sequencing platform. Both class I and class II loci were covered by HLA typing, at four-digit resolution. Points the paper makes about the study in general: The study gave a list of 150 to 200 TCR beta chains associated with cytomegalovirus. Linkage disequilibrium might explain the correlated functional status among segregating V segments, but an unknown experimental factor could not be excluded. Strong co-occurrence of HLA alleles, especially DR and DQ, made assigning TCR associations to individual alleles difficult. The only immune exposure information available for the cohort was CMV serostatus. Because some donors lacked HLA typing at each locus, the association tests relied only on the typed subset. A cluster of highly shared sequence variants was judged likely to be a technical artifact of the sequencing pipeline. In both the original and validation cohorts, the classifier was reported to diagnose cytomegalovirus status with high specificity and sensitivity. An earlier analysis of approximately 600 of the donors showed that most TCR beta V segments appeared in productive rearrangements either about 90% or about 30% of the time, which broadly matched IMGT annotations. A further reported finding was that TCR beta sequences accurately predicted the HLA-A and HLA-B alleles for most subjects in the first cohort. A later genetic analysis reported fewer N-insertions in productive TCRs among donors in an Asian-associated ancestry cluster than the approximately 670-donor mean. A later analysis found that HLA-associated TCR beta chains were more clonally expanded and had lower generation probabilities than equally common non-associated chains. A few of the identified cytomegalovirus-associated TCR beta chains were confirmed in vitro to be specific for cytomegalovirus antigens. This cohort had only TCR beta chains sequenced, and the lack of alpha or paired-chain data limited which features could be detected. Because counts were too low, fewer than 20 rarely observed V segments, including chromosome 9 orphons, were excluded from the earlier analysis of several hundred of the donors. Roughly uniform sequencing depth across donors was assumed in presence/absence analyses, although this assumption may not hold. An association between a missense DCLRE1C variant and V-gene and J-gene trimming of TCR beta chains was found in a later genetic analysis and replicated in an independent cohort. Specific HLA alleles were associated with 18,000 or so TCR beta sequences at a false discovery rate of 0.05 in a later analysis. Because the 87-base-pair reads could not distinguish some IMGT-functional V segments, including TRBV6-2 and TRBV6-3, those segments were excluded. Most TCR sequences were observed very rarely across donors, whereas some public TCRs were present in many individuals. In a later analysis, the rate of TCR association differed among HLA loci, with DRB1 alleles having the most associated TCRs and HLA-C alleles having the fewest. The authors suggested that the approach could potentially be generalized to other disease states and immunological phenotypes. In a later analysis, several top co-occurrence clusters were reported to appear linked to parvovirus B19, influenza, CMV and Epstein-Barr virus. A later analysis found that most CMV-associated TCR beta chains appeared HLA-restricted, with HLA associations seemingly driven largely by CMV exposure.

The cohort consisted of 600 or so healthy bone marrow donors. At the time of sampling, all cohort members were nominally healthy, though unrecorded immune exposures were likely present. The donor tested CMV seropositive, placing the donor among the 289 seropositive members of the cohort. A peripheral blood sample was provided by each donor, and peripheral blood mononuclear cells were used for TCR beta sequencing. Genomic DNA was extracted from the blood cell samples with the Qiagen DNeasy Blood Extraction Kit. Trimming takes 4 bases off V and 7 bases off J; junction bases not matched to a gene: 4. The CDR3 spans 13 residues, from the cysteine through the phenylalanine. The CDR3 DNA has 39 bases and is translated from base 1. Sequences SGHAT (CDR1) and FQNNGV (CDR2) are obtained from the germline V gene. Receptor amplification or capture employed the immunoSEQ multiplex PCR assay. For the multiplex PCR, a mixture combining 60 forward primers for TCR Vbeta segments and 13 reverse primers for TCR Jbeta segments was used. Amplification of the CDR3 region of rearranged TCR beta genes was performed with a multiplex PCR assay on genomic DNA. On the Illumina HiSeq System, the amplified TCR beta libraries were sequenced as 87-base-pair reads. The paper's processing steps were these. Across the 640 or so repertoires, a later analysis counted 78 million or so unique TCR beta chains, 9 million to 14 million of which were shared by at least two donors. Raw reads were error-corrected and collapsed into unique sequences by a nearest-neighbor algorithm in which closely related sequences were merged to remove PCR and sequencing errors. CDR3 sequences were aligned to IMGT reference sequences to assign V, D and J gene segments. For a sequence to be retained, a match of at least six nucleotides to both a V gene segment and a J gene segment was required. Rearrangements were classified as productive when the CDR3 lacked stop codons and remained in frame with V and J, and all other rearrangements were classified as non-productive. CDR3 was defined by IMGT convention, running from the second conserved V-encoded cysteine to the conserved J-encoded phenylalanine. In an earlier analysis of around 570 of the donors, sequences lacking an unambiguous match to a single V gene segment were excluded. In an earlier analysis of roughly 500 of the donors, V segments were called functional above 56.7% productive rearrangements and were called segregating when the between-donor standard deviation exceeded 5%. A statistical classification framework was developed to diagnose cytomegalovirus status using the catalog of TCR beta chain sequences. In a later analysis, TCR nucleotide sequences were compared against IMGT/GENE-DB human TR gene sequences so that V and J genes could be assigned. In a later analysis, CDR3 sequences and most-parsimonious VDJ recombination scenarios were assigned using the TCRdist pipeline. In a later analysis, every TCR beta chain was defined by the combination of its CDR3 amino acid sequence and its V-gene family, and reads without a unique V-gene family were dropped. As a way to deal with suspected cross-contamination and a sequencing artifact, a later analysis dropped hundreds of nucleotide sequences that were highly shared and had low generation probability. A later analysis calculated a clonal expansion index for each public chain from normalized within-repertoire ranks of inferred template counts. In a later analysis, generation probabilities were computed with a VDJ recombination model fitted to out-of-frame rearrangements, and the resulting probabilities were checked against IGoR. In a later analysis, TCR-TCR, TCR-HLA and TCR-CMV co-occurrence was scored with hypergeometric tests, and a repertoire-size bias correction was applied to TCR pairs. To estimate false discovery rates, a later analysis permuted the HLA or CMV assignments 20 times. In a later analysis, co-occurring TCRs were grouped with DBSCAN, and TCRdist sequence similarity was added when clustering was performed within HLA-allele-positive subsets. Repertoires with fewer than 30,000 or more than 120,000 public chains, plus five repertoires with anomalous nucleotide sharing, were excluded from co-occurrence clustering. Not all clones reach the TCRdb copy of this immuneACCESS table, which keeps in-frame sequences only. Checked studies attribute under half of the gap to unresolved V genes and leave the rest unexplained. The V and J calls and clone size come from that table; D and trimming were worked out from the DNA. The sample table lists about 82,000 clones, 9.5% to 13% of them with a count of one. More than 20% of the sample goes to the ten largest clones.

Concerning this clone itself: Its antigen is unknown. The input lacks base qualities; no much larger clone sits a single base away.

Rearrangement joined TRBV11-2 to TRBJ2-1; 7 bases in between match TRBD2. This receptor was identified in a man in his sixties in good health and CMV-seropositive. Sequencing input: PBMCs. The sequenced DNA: TGTGCCAGCAGCTCCGGGGGGTTAAATGAGCAGTTCTTC. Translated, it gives CASSSGGLNEQFF.